This T cell receptor beta chain emerged from a study of T cells in Graves' hyperthyroidism and ophthalmopathy (dated by TCRdb to between 2017 and 2020). Study-wide context: Peripheral blood samples were taken at the time of initial diagnosis, prior to any treatment. To identify distinguishing TCR V-J signatures, a discovery cohort of 90 to 100 patients was used, comprising 40 to 45 with Graves' ophthalmopathy and some 60 with stable Graves' hyperthyroidism. Prospective prediction of ophthalmopathy was tested in an independent validation cohort consisting of fewer than 20 hyperthyroidism patients and 17 patients who later progressed to ophthalmopathy. For training and testing, the 100 or so patients in the discovery cohort were randomly divided in a 7:3 ratio. The study also compared thyroid tissue and blood T-cell repertoires from more than five Graves' hyperthyroidism patients. After sampling, hyperthyroidism patients received methimazole starting at 30 mg daily, and ophthalmopathy patients received high-dose intravenous methylprednisolone. TCR Vbeta CDR3 sequencing of fewer than 150 peripheral blood samples (approximately 44 ophthalmopathy, 75 to 85 hyperthyroidism and roughly 17 progressor patients) is reported in the paper. What the study reported, not specific to this receptor: No statistical method was used to set the sample size in advance, and investigators knew the group allocation. During validation, the model predicted progression to ophthalmopathy a median of approximately 6 months ahead of onset, with around 65% sensitivity and roughly 75% specificity. A 13 V-J signature model separated ophthalmopathy from stable hyperthyroidism, with 87.88% sensitivity and 81.08% specificity in cross-validation and 80%/75% in testing. Most expanded thyroid clonotypes (frequency above 0.001) were also detected in blood, suggesting blood repertoires may reflect thyroid immune responses.

The TCR beta CDR3 regions were amplified from the RNA transcripts. The first round of RT-PCR for the TCR CDR3 was performed with the HTBI primer set and the Qiagen OneStep RT-PCR kit. The libraries were constructed in a second round of multiplex PCR and then size-selected and purified. The libraries were sequenced on an Illumina HiSeq2000 using paired-end 100 bp reads. In the original analysis: SOAPnuke was used to process the raw data, throwing out any read that contained adapters or uncalled bases, had a mean Phred below 15, or lacked an exact constant-primer or identifier match. High-quality paired reads were merged with COPE v1.2.5, and unique nucleotide sequences were defined as clonotypes. Clonotypes were aligned to IMGT TRBV, TRBD and TRBJ reference segments using MiTCR v1.1. The analysis included only V-J combinations with a frequency above 0.0001, which together covered 99% to 99.2% of the repertoires. A TCS score was defined as the ratio of F50 (clonal expansion) to E x V (chaos), with BLOSUM62-based TCRdist applied between CDR3 peptides within each V-J. Welch's t-statistics and random forest reduced around 550 V-J features to roughly 13, which were used in a naive Bayes classifier (R e1071). Using fastp trimming at Q25 and MiXCR clonotype assembly, TCRdb reanalyzed the public sequencing data and kept in-frame beta chains. CDR3 protein sequences are deduplicated, and each keeps its most common genes and DNA. TCRdb's processing, not the authors' own work, is the source of the V and J calls. This sample is represented by 600,000 to 900,000 distinct CDR3 sequences; over 15% of them were singletons. The ten largest clones add up to about 8.4% of the sample.

On this clonotype: What antigen it recognizes has not been identified. The record has no base qualities; no much larger clone is one base away.

Stable Graves' hyperthyroidism was defined as the absence of progression to ophthalmopathy over 18 months of follow-up. The hyperthyroidism patients were between 18 and 65 years old and newly diagnosed, with a disease duration of less than 2 months. Patients with uncontrolled infections, other autoimmune diseases, pregnancy or lactation were excluded. Diagnoses were based on clinical symptoms, serum thyroxine and TRAb, thyroid ultrasound and orbital computed tomography. Ficoll-Paque density gradient centrifugation was used to isolate PBMCs from around 10 ml of fresh peripheral blood. Total RNA was extracted with Trizol reagent, and quality was checked on an Agilent 2100 Bioanalyzer. Clipping removes 5 bases from V and 2 bases from J, with 6 as the unmatched junction base count. The CDR3 goes from the cysteine to the phenylalanine over 14 residues. Of the read, only the CDR3 DNA is kept; its 42 bases are in frame from base 1. The germline V gene (reference sequence) yields LNHNV for CDR1 and YYDKDF for CDR2.

This TCR was recovered from a man between 18 and 35 years old with Graves' hyperthyroidism. The sample was blood. The receptor chain draws on TRBV15 and TRBJ2-7, with 7 junctional bases fitting TRBD1. The nucleotide sequence is given as TGTGCCACCAGCGTGGGGACAGTAGCCTACGAGCAGTACTTC. This gives the protein CATSVGTVAYEQYF.